The entry below gives a single T cell receptor (beta chain) sequence along with its context. Antigen unknown. The record originates from a study of T-cell memory formation after mild COVID-19. Study results and limitations: Contracting CD8+ clones were enriched in EMRA, CD4+ mainly in CM and EM.

Germline V gene lookup returns CDR1 DFQATT and CDR2 SNEGSKA (reference sequence). The CDR3 loop spans 12 amino acids. V trimming: 8 bases; J trimming: 3 bases; junction bases outside the gene matches: 2. MiXCR, applied by TCRdb to the 5' RACE reads, yields one record per CDR3 protein. The sample includes approximately 270,000 distinct CDR3 sequences, roughly 16% of them seen just once. This TCR derives from a man aged 18 to 29 who had mild COVID-19 (a few samples of this study predate the infection). Cell type and time point are not known. J is TRBJ2-3 and V is TRBV20-1; TRBD2 aligns across 10 bases. Sequencing was carried out using PBMCs or a T cell subset sorted from them (not recorded which). For the CDR3, the DNA is TGCAGTAGCGGGGGGGCGACAGATACGCAGTATTTT. Translated: CSSGGATDTQYF.